Listed here is a single TCR beta chain. Its antigen remains unknown. V lost 5 bases, J lost 6 bases, and 13 bases lay in between. CDR1 PRHDT and CDR2 FYEKMQ come from the germline V gene (reference sequence). This CDR3 region has 13 residues. CD8+ and CD4+ T cells circulating in blood were sequenced for TCR beta. TEMRA cells were FACS-enriched, unlike CD8+ and CD4+ T cells, which were negatively isolated. Random hexamers were used to reverse transcribe roughly 0.5 to 1 ug of RNA. Amplification of TCR beta CDR3 used immunoSEQ multiplex PCR across 54 Vbeta and 13 Jbeta. TCRdb redid the calling of the immunoSEQ multiplex PCR reads with MiXCR, one entry per CDR3 protein. The sample lists 120,000 to 150,000 distinct CDR3 sequences, over 85% seen once, with 0.27% in the top ten. These data come from a study of CD8 T cells in Susac syndrome. Study-wide results and limits: In its TCR sequencing and HLA analysis, the study acknowledged that the number of individuals was relatively small.

V and J are TRBV13 and TRBJ1-1; D gene unclear. This TCR derives from a human donor in good health. The specimen was CD8+ T cells from PBMCs. Written as DNA, the CDR3 is TGTGCCAGCAGCGGAGAGGGTTTCGCTGAAGCTTTCTTT. Protein sequence: CASSGEGFAEAFF.